This entry concerns a single T cell receptor beta chain. Its antigen is unidentified. The CDR3 is 16 residues long. V lost 0 bases, J lost 0 bases, and 12 bases lay in between. Germline values: CDR1 DFQATT, CDR2 SNEGSKA (reference sequence). The data were taken from a study of T-cell reconstitution after alpha-beta-depleted transplantation in children. Points from the study as a whole: Reports say that about two months after transplant, the alpha-beta T cells came out of several hundred graft clones that had expanded.

During its preparation, the TCRbeta library received unique molecular identifiers. TCRdb reprocessed the PCR reads via MiXCR and lists one record per CDR3 protein. The sample lists around 490,000 distinct CDR3 sequences, about an eighth occurring once. The sequencing used PBMCs, mostly from graft donor cells, collected 180 days after TCRalphabeta/CD19-depleted stem cell transplant. This TCR was sampled from a female patient aged 2-10 years who had a stem cell transplant for aplastic anemia, so the T cells may come from the graft donor. This chain joins TRBV20-1 and TRBJ2-1, with D possibly being TRBD2 (6 bases). The CDR3 spells CSARDPSASSYNEQFF. For the CDR3, the DNA is TGCAGTGCTAGAGACCCTAGCGCTAGCTCCTACAATGAGCAGTTCTTC.